The 19 T cell receptor beta chains listed next were all sequenced from one sample in a study of sequential checkpoint blockade in melanoma. Documented treatment: randomized to nivolumab then ipilimumab (arm A) or the reverse (arm B). Data came from immunoSEQ multiplex PCR; TCRdb stores just in-frame clones and leaves some out. The sample holds roughly 10,000 clones, under 30% seen once. Sequenced material: tumor tissue (inferred from file names), taken from a patient given nivolumab and ipilimumab in sequence. These receptors were collected from a human donor with melanoma.

In DNA, the CDR3 is TGCGCCAGCAGCCAGACCCCCACAGATACGCAGTATTTT. It is translated as CASSQTPTDTQYF. The V gene is TRBV4-1, the J gene TRBJ2-3; no definite D call. The V end lost 3 bases, the J end lost 2 bases, and 6 bases lay between the germline ends. The germline gives CDR1 MGHRA, CDR2 YSYEKL. The CDR3 extends over 13 amino acids.

This clone showed up just a few times. The CDR3 sequence is CASSSVEGRYYGYTF. CDR3 DNA sequence: TGTGCCAGCAGCTCAGTCGAAGGGAGGTACTATGGCTACACCTTC. This rearrangement joins TRBV11-3 to TRBJ1-2; no clear D gene. V was shortened by 4 bases and J by 3 bases, with 15 bases between the two germline ends. This CDR3 comprises 15 residues. Germline V CDR1 and CDR2: SGHNT, YENEEA.

This clone was recorded a few times. The chain's CDR3 is CASIQTAGLSTDTQYF. The CDR3 nucleotides are TGTGCCAGCATCCAAACAGCGGGACTAAGCACAGATACGCAGTATTTT. The gene calls are TRBV7-4 and TRBJ2-3, with 7 bases fitting TRBD2. V shed 7 bases and J 0 bases; nucleotides not matched to a gene: 10. Germline V gene lookup returns CDR1 SGHVT and CDR2 SQSDAQ. This CDR3 has 16 amino acids.

This clone turned up a few times. This chain uses TRBV6-8 with TRBJ2-3; the match to TRBD1 covers 7 bases. The germline V gene encodes CDR1 MNHGY and CDR2 SAAAGT. Trimming removed 5 bases from V and 6 bases from J; junction bases left unmatched: 11. CDR3 length equals 15 residues. The CDR3 nucleotides read TGTGCCAGCAGTGCCGTAAGACAGGGTCGGGATACGCAGTATTTT. The encoded protein is CASSAVRQGRDTQYF.

This clone was seen a handful of times. The chain couples TRBV6-7 to TRBJ1-2, with a possible D match to TRBD1 (6 bases). TRBV6-7 is given ORF status, its function remaining uncertain. The length of the CDR3 is 15 residues. Trimming took 7 bases from V and 4 from J, leaving 19 bases between them. The CDR3 region is CASNQGGAGGYGYTF. CDR3 bases: TGTGCCAGCAATCAAGGGGGGGCAGGTGGCTATGGCTACACCTTC.

V gene TRBV18 combines with J gene TRBJ2-1, with D possibly being TRBD1 (6 bases). Germline-derived CDR1 and CDR2 are KGHSH and LQKENI. The V gene lost 3 bases and the J gene lost 6 bases, with 9 bases spanning the gap. The CDR3 contains 13 residues. For the CDR3, the DNA is TGTGCCAGCTCACCGGACAGCTCCAATGAGCAGTTCTTC. Residues: CASSPDSSNEQFF.

The rearrangement joins TRBV25-1 to TRBJ1-6; D ambiguous. The CDR3 extends over 14 amino acids. V was trimmed by 3 bases and J by 4 bases, leaving 7 bases between them. The germline gives CDR1 MGHDK, CDR2 SYGVNS. The CDR3 loop reads CASSDPAYNSPLHF. The CDR3 nucleotides read TGTGCCAGCAGTGACCCGGCGTATAATTCACCCCTCCACTTT.

This clone was detected only a few times. V usage is TRBV9 and J usage is TRBJ2-1; D not resolved. Trimming stripped 3 bases from V and 9 bases from J, with 13 bases between. The CDR3 runs to 13 residues. Germline V gene data show CDR1 as SGDLS and CDR2 as YYNGEE. The CDR3 here is CASSDRTFGEQFF. DNA of the CDR3: TGTGCCAGCAGCGATCGAACATTCGGTGAGCAGTTCTTC.

The V and J genes are TRBV23-1 and TRBJ1-5; D may be TRBD1 (6 bases). TRBV23-1 is noted as an ORF with a role that remains uncertain. The CDR3 is 16 residues long. With 4 bases removed from V and 5 bases from J, the gap between germline ends came to 18 bases. The CDR3 DNA reads as TGCGCCAGCAGTCGTATACAGGGCAAGGGCGATCAGCCCCAGCATTTT. Translated, it gives CASSRIQGKGDQPQHF.

This clone was counted between two and nine times. The rearrangement joins TRBV11-3 to TRBJ2-7; TRBD1 aligns across 7 bases. The V and J ends lost 5 bases and 4 bases, in that order; junction bases with no gene match: 11. CDR3 length: 15 amino acids. Germline V gives CDR1 SGHNT, CDR2 YENEEA. CDR3 amino acids: CASSPSWGQSYEQYF. The DNA of the CDR3 is TGTGCCAGCAGCCCATCGTGGGGACAGTCGTACGAGCAGTACTTC.

V gene TRBV29-1 combines with J gene TRBJ2-2, with TRBD2 identical over 7 bases. After removal of 7 bases from V and 3 bases from J, the junction contained 11 bases not matched to a gene. Germline values: CDR1 SQVTM, CDR2 ANQGSEA. The CDR3 is made up of 15 amino acids. The CDR3: CSAKREGWYTGELFF. As DNA, the CDR3 is TGCAGCGCCAAGAGGGAGGGGTGGTACACCGGGGAGCTGTTTTTT.

This clone turned up a few times. The genes are TRBV11-3 and TRBJ1-3; a weak D match, TRBD1 (6 bases). V dropped 3 bases and J dropped 6 bases, with 12 bases sitting between them. This CDR3 spans 14 amino acids. The germline V gene has CDR1 SGHNT and CDR2 YENEEA. The CDR3 loop is CASSLAGVPNTIYF. The CDR3 region has the DNA TGTGCCAGCAGCTTGGCAGGGGTACCAAACACCATATATTTT.

This clone was seen repeatedly, ten times or more. The V call is TRBV7-6, the J call TRBJ2-5; TRBD2 matches at 15 bases. V gave up 5 bases and J gave up 5 bases; unmatched junction bases: 12. The length of the CDR3 is 18 residues. Germline V gene lookup returns CDR1 SGHVS and CDR2 FNYEAQ. The CDR3 loop reads CASSTRTGTSGGWETQYF. In DNA form, the CDR3 reads TGTGCCAGCAGCACCCGGACCGGGACTAGCGGGGGGTGGGAGACCCAGTACTTC.

This rearrangement joins TRBV29-1 to TRBJ2-7; D gene uncertain. The ends were cut back, 4 bases at V and 1 base at J, with 8 bases in the middle. This CDR3 comprises 12 residues. Germline lookup yields CDR1 SQVTM and CDR2 ANQGSEA. Here the CDR3 DNA reads TGCAGCGTTGTACAGCGATCCTACGAGCAGTACTTC. It specifies CSVVQRSYEQYF.

This clone is judged large. The chain links TRBV14 to TRBJ1-6; no clear D gene. The CDR3 has 14 residues. Per germline, CDR1 SGHDN and CDR2 FVKESK. V was cut by 3 bases and J by 6 bases, with 9 bases left in between. The CDR3 region is CASSHFGVNSPLHF. The CDR3 nucleotides are TGTGCCAGCAGCCATTTCGGGGTTAATTCACCCCTCCACTTT.

The chain's CDR3 is CASSLTPGLATGEQFF. As DNA, the CDR3 is TGTGCCAGCAGCTTAACACCGGGACTAGCTACTGGTGAGCAGTTCTTC. The V gene is TRBV7-6, the J gene TRBJ2-1; 9 bases are a match to TRBD2. The germline gives CDR1 SGHVS, CDR2 FNYEAQ. The CDR3 runs to 16 residues. V shed 2 bases and J 9 bases; nucleotides not matched to a gene: 11.

The chain recombines TRBV6-8 with TRBJ2-1; 7 bases agree with TRBD2. The CDR3 loop spans 14 amino acids. J lost 4 bases, V lost 5 bases, and 5 bases had no gene match. The germline V gene has CDR1 MNHGY and CDR2 SAAAGT. The CDR3 sequence is CASSVGGRYNEQFF. CDR3 in DNA: TGTGCCAGCAGTGTCGGGGGGAGATACAATGAGCAGTTCTTC.

The J gene is TRBJ2-7, the V gene TRBV6-8; D is perhaps TRBD2 (6 bases). Germline V gene sequence: CDR1 MNHGY, CDR2 SAAAGT. This CDR3 contains 15 residues. V shed 2 bases and J shed 0 bases, with 11 bases lying between them. The CDR3: CASSYIGGSSYEQYF. The CDR3 DNA reads TGTGCCAGCAGTTACATTGGGGGGAGCTCCTACGAGCAGTACTTC.

This clone was detected a few times. The chain employs TRBV6-8 and TRBJ1-2; TRBD1 matches 8 bases. CDR3 length equals 13 residues. From germline, CDR1 is MNHGY and CDR2 SAAAGT. V was clipped by 10 bases and J by 7 bases; unmatched bases: 11. The CDR3 spells CAITQGENSGYTF. The DNA for the CDR3 is TGTGCCATCACACAGGGGGAGAATTCTGGCTACACCTTC.